Each of the 7 T cell receptor beta chains below was sequenced from the same sample in a study of blood T cell repertoires in COVID-19. Clones were sequenced by immunoSEQ multiplex PCR, and TCRdb holds only the in-frame ones, with some missing. The table includes 45,000 to 60,000 clones, roughly 82% detected once. Sequenced material: peripheral blood. Receptor source: a woman of 80 years or more with acute or convalescent COVID-19.

The V call is TRBV19, the J call TRBJ1-2, with 8 bases identical to TRBD1. The CDR3 runs to 14 residues. The V and J ends lost 3 bases and 4 bases, in that order; junction bases with no gene match: 4. Germline lookup yields CDR1 LNHDA and CDR2 SQIVND (reference sequence). The CDR3 sequence is CASSITGGSYGYTF. The CDR3 DNA reads as TGTGCCAGTAGTATCACAGGGGGTAGCTATGGCTACACCTTC.

The J gene is TRBJ2-7, the V gene TRBV27, with 8 bases matching TRBD1. Losses at the gene ends were 6 bases for V and 5 bases for J; bases not matched to a gene: 9. Germline CDR1 and CDR2: MNHEY and SMNVEV (reference sequence). The CDR3 is 14 residues long. CDR3 sequence: CASSRQGAPHEQYF. The CDR3 DNA is TGTGCCAGCAGCCGCCAGGGGGCACCCCACGAGCAGTACTTC.

This chain links TRBV30 with TRBJ1-4; no definite D call. The V gene's germline CDR1 is GTSNPN and CDR2 SVGIG (reference sequence). The CDR3 totals 14 residues. The V end lost 5 bases, the J end lost 8 bases, and 18 bases lay between the germline ends. CDR3 DNA sequence: TGTGCCTGGCACGACCGGGCCGGAGGGGAAAAACTGTTTTTT. Translation gives CAWHDRAGGEKLFF.

This clone was seen only a few times. The rearrangement links TRBV10-2 to TRBJ1-5; D remains unclear. This CDR3 spans 13 amino acids. Germline values: CDR1 WSHSY, CDR2 SAAADI. The V end lost 6 bases, the J end lost 7 bases, and 13 bases lay between the germline ends. The CDR3 region has the DNA TGCGCCAGCAGACAAAATCAGTGGCAGCCCCAGCATTTT. Its translation is CASRQNQWQPQHF.

The chain couples TRBV7-2 to TRBJ2-2, with TRBD1 matching 10 bases. The CDR3 runs 15 residues. Germline loops: CDR1 SGHTA, CDR2 FQGNSA. V was pared by 5 bases and J by 5 bases, with 5 bases of the junction left unmatched. Here the CDR3 reads CASSPTGGRTGELFF. CDR3 in DNA: TGTGCCAGCAGCCCGACAGGGGGCCGGACCGGGGAGCTGTTTTTT.

This chain joins TRBV7-9 and TRBJ1-2; the D is unclear. This CDR3 contains 15 residues. V shed 1 base and J shed 6 bases, with 15 bases lying between them. CDR1 SEHNR and CDR2 FQNEAQ come from the germline V gene (reference sequence). DNA of the CDR3: TGTGCCAGCAGCTTAGGCGGGGATAGGACGGATGGCTACACCTTC. Its protein product is CASSLGGDRTDGYTF.

The rearrangement uses TRBV27 and TRBJ2-1, with 8 bases that match TRBD2. This CDR3 has 16 amino acids. Germline CDR1 reads MNHEY; CDR2 reads SMNVEV (reference sequence). The trim removed 4 bases at V and 5 bases at J, leaving 10 bases unmatched. In nucleotides, the CDR3 is TGTGCCAGCAGTTCTCTTGCGGGACTAGTAAACAATGAGCAGTTCTTC. This gives the protein CASSSLAGLVNNEQFF.